Listed below are T cell receptor beta chains from one sample, sequenced in a study of blood T cell repertoires in COVID-19. Profiled with immunoSEQ multiplex PCR; TCRdb holds only in-frame clones, not every one. The sample carries around 260,000 clones, around 90% recorded once. The sample comprised peripheral blood. The receptors come from a woman aged 60-70 years with COVID-19, enrolled during active disease. CDR3s include the opening cysteine and the closing phenylalanine or tryptophan. Fields, in order: clone size, D gene, V gene, J gene, CDR3 DNA, CDR3 protein. A D gene is named only where the DNA matches it firmly. Clone size is shown for a subset of rows, as once, few, many or a class of expanded clone.

abundance: -
d_gene: TRBD2
v_gene: TRBV30
j_gene: TRBJ2-7
CDR3nt: TGTGCCTGGAGTAATGAAGGGACTAGCGGGGGCTACTCCTACGAGCAGTACTTC
CDR3aa: CAWSNEGTSGGYSYEQYF

abundance: few
d_gene: TRBD2
v_gene: TRBV4-3
j_gene: TRBJ2-2
CDR3nt: TGCGCCAGCAGCCAAGATTTGACTAGCGTGCGTCTCGGCGGGGAGCTGTTTTTT
CDR3aa: CASSQDLTSVRLGGELFF

abundance: -
d_gene: TRBD1
v_gene: TRBV7-9
j_gene: TRBJ2-3
CDR3nt: TGTGCCAGCAGCCCCGACGGGGCAGGGGGAAATACGCAGTATTTT
CDR3aa: CASSPDGAGGNTQYF

abundance: -
d_gene: -
v_gene: TRBV4-3
j_gene: TRBJ1-1
CDR3nt: TGCGCCAGCAGCCGAGCCTTCGTACCTGAAGCTTTCTTT
CDR3aa: CASSRAFVPEAFF

abundance: once
d_gene: TRBD2
v_gene: TRBV2
j_gene: TRBJ2-3
CDR3nt: TGTGCCAGCAGCCGACTAGCGGGAGGTTGGGGGTATTTT
CDR3aa: CASSRLAGGWGYF

abundance: -
d_gene: -
v_gene: TRBV29-1
j_gene: TRBJ1-1
CDR3nt: TGCAGCGTCACGGGGCGGGGAGGCGCTGAAGCTTTCTTT
CDR3aa: CSVTGRGGAEAFF

abundance: -
d_gene: -
v_gene: TRBV30
j_gene: TRBJ2-5
CDR3nt: TGTGCCTGGTCCCTAGGAGGAGAGACCCAGTACTTC
CDR3aa: CAWSLGGETQYF

abundance: -
d_gene: TRBD2
v_gene: TRBV7-2
j_gene: TRBJ2-1
CDR3nt: TGTGCCAGCAGCTCCGATCTAGCGGGAGCCGGACTTGAGCAGTTCTTC
CDR3aa: CASSSDLAGAGLEQFF

abundance: -
d_gene: TRBD2
v_gene: TRBV7-2
j_gene: TRBJ2-5
CDR3nt: TGTGCCAGCAGCTTATCATCCTCGGGGGGATCCCCCACAGAGACCCAGTACTTC
CDR3aa: CASSLSSSGGSPTETQYF

abundance: -
d_gene: TRBD2
v_gene: TRBV5-1
j_gene: TRBJ2-2
CDR3nt: TGCGCCAGCAGCCCGGGGCCTAGCGGTACGAACACCGGGGAGCTGTTTTTT
CDR3aa: CASSPGPSGTNTGELFF

abundance: -
d_gene: TRBD2
v_gene: TRBV18
j_gene: TRBJ2-1
CDR3nt: TGTGCCAGCTCACCGGAGACTCTAGCGGGAGTAAGAGAGCAGTTCTTC
CDR3aa: CASSPETLAGVREQFF

abundance: -
d_gene: -
v_gene: TRBV6-5
j_gene: TRBJ1-5
CDR3nt: TGTGCCAGCGGGCCCGCCGTGAATGGCAATCAGCCCCAGCATTTT
CDR3aa: CASGPAVNGNQPQHF

abundance: -
d_gene: -
v_gene: TRBV4-3
j_gene: TRBJ1-1
CDR3nt: TGCGCCAGCAGCCAAGACAGGGCTTTAGGGAATGCTTTCTTT
CDR3aa: CASSQDRALGNAFF

abundance: -
d_gene: -
v_gene: TRBV7-9
j_gene: TRBJ1-2
CDR3nt: TGTGCCAGCAGCCAAACCGGACAGAGCGGCTACACCTTC
CDR3aa: CASSQTGQSGYTF

abundance: -
d_gene: TRBD1
v_gene: TRBV6-5
j_gene: TRBJ1-3
CDR3nt: TGTGCCAGCAGCGCGCAGGGGGAAGGAAACACCATATATTTT
CDR3aa: CASSAQGEGNTIYF

abundance: -
d_gene: -
v_gene: TRBV19
j_gene: TRBJ2-1
CDR3nt: TGTGCCAGTAGTATTAGCAGGGGCCCCTACAATGAGCAGTTCTTC
CDR3aa: CASSISRGPYNEQFF

abundance: -
d_gene: TRBD2
v_gene: TRBV6-6
j_gene: TRBJ2-1
CDR3nt: TGTGCCAGCAGTAGGGAGCGGGAGTTAAAAGTGGATGAGCAGTTCTTC
CDR3aa: CASSRERELKVDEQFF

abundance: once
d_gene: -
v_gene: TRBV29-1
j_gene: TRBJ1-2
CDR3nt: TGCAGCGTCCAAACCAGGGATAGCTATGGCTACACCTTC
CDR3aa: CSVQTRDSYGYTF

abundance: -
d_gene: TRBD1
v_gene: TRBV5-1
j_gene: TRBJ1-4
CDR3nt: TGCGCCAGCAACCCGACAGGGTCTGAAAAACTGTTTTTT
CDR3aa: CASNPTGSEKLFF

abundance: once
d_gene: -
v_gene: TRBV6-1
j_gene: TRBJ1-4
CDR3nt: TGTGCCAGCAGCGAAGGTTGGGGGGAACTGTTTTTT
CDR3aa: CASSEGWGELFF